This T cell receptor beta chain was retrieved from a study of monozygotic twins with inflammatory bowel disease. Concerning this clonotype itself: Antigen specificity is unknown.

TCRalpha and TCRbeta cDNA went through nested PCRs of roughly 16 and 10 cycles, two in total. After re-calling the 5' RACE reads, TCRdb lists one entry per CDR3 protein, DNA absent. This sample contains 350,000 to 500,000 distinct CDR3 sequences. One blood sample of around 2.5 ml was taken from each donor. Broader study findings: By inverse Simpson index, TCRbeta diversity was lower in IBD patients than in healthy co-twins. For IBD patients, clonotypes shared with others were fewer than for healthy twins, especially with disease activity.

The sequenced sample was blood. The sequence was collected from a human donor with ulcerative colitis or Crohn's disease, or a healthy co-twin of an affected twin (not recorded which).

This chain's CDR3 is CASSTPPGPGSGNTIYF. The chain recombines TRBV7-2 with TRBJ1-3; the TCRdb D gene call, TRBD1, has no DNA to confirm it. CDR1 is SGHTA and CDR2 is FQGNSA in the germline V gene. This CDR3 region has 17 residues.